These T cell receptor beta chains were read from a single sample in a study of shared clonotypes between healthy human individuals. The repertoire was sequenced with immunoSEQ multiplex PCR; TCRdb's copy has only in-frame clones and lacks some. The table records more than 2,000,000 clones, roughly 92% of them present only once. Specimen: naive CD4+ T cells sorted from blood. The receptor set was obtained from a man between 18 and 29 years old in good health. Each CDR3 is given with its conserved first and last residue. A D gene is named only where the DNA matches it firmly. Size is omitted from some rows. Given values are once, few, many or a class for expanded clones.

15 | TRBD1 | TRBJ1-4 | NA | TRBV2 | CASSLQGIPNEKLFF | TGTGCCAGCAGCCTACAGGGGATCCCTAATGAAAAACTGTTTTTT
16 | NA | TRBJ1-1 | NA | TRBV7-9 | CASSLALAGLLLEAFF | TGTGCCAGCAGCTTAGCTCTTGCCGGACTGCTACTCGAAGCTTTCTTT
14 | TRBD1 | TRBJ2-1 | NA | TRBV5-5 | CASSWTGQANEQFF | TGTGCCAGCAGCTGGACGGGACAGGCAAATGAGCAGTTCTTC
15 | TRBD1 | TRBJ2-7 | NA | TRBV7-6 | CASSTGTGSSYEQYF | TGTGCCAGCAGCACCGGGACAGGGAGCTCCTACGAGCAGTACTTC
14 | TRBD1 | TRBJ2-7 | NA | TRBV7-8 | CASSQDRVSYEQYF | TGTGCCAGCAGCCAGGACAGGGTTAGCTACGAGCAGTACTTC
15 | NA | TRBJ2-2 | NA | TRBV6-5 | CASSRRDSGTGELFF | TGTGCCAGCAGTCGCAGGGATTCGGGCACCGGGGAGCTGTTTTTT
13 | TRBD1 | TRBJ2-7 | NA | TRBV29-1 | CSVSGQGSYEQYF | TGCAGCGTATCGGGACAGGGCTCCTACGAGCAGTACTTC
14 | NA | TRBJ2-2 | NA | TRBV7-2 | CASSTDGSTGELFF | TGTGCCAGCAGTACCGACGGAAGCACCGGGGAGCTGTTTTTT
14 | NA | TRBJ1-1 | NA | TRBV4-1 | CASSQDSQLSEAFF | TGCGCCAGCAGCCAAGACAGTCAGCTTAGTGAAGCTTTCTTT
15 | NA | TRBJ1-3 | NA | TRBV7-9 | CASSLWGRSGNTIYF | TGTGCCAGCAGCTTATGGGGAAGATCTGGAAACACCATATATTTT
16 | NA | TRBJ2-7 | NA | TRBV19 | CASSPQAGVAPYEQYF | TGTGCCAGTAGCCCCCAAGCAGGAGTAGCGCCGTACGAGCAGTACTTC
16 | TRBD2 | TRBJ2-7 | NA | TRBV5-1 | CASSRERASGVYEQYF | TGCGCCAGCAGCCGAGAGAGGGCTAGCGGGGTCTACGAGCAGTACTTC
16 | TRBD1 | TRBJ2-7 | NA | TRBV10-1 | CASSGHTGTGSGEQYF | TGCGCCAGCAGTGGACACACCGGGACAGGTTCCGGCGAGCAGTACTTC
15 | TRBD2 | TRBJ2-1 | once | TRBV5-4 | CASSLVRGGSDEQFF | TGTGCCAGCAGCTTGGTACGCGGCGGGAGCGATGAGCAGTTCTTC
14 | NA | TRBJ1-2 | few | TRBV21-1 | CASSNLEGRGGYTF | TGTGCCAGCAGCAATCTCGAGGGTAGAGGAGGCTACACCTTC
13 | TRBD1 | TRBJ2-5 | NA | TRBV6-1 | CASQQGTKETQYF | TGTGCCAGTCAACAGGGGACGAAAGAGACCCAGTACTTC
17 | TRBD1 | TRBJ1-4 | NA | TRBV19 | CASRTGTGVTLNEKLFF | TGTGCCAGTAGGACCGGGACAGGAGTCACCCTGAATGAAAAACTGTTTTTT
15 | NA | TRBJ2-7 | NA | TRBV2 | CASSEQDGRLVEQYF | TGTGCCAGCAGTGAACAGGACGGAAGGCTTGTCGAGCAGTACTTC
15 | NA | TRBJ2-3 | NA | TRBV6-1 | CASSESGRDTDTQYF | TGTGCCAGCAGTGAATCGGGCAGGGACACAGATACGCAGTATTTT
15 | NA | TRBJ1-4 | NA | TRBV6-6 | CASSNTGRLNEKLFF | TGTGCCAGCAGTAACACGGGTCGTCTTAATGAAAAACTGTTTTTT
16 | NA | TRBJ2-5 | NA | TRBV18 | CASSPTKGLGGETQYF | TGTGCCAGCTCACCAACGAAGGGGCTTGGGGGAGAGACCCAGTACTTC
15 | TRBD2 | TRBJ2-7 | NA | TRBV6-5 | CASSYGREGPYEQYF | TGTGCCAGCAGTTACGGTCGGGAGGGCCCCTACGAGCAGTACTTC
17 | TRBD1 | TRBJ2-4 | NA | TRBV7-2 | CASSLTGQGGAKNIQYF | TGTGCCAGCAGCTTGACCGGACAGGGGGGAGCCAAAAACATTCAGTACTTC
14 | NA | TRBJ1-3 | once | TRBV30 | CAWSGVSSGNTIYF | TGTGCCTGGAGCGGCGTCAGCTCTGGAAACACCATATATTTT
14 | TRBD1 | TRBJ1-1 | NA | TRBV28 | CASSDRTGGTEAFF | TGTGCCAGCAGTGACCGGACAGGGGGCACTGAAGCTTTCTTT
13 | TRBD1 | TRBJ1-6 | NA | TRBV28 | CASRPGTGGALHF | TGTGCCAGCAGACCCGGGACAGGGGGGGCCCTCCACTTT
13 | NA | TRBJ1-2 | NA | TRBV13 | CASSGVANYGYTF | TGTGCCAGCAGCGGGGTAGCTAACTATGGCTACACCTTC
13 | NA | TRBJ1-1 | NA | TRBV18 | CASSPGIDTEAFF | TGTGCCAGCTCACCAGGGATAGACACTGAAGCTTTCTTT
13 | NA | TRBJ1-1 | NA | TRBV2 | CASREGSNTEAFF | TGTGCCAGCAGAGAGGGGAGCAACACTGAAGCTTTCTTT
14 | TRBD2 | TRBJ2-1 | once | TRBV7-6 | CASSLGLAGREQFF | TGTGCCAGCAGCCTGGGACTAGCGGGACGTGAGCAGTTCTTC
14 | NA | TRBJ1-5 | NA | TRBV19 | CASSTGGGNQPQHF | TGTGCCAGTAGTACGGGAGGAGGCAATCAGCCCCAGCATTTT
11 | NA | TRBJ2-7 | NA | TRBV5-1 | CASTSYYEQYF | TGCGCCAGCACCTCCTACTACGAGCAGTACTTC
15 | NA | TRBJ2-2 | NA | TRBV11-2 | CASSPWTANTGELFF | TGTGCCAGCAGCCCCTGGACAGCCAACACCGGGGAGCTGTTTTTT
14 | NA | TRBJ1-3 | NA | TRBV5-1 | CASSLAVSGNTIYF | TGCGCCAGCAGCTTGGCTGTCTCTGGAAACACCATATATTTT
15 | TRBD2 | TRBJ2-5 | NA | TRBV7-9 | CASSSDGGGQETQYF | TGTGCCAGCAGCTCCGACGGGGGGGGTCAAGAGACCCAGTACTTC
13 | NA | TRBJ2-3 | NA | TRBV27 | CASTEAYGDTQYF | TGTGCCAGCACCGAGGCGTACGGGGATACGCAGTATTTT
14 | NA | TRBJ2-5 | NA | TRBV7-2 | CASSLGQWGETQYF | TGTGCCAGCAGCTTAGGACAGTGGGGGGAGACCCAGTACTTC
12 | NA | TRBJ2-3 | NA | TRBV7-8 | CASSPAGTRASF | TGTGCCAGCAGCCCGGCCGGGACAAGGGCAAGTTTT
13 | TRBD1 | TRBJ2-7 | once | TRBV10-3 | CATGQGTAYEQYF | TGTGCCACCGGACAGGGTACAGCCTACGAGCAGTACTTC
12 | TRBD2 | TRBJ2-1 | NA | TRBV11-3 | CASSLPGTSQFF | TGTGCCAGCAGCCTCCCGGGGACTAGTCAGTTCTTC
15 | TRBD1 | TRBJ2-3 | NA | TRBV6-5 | CASSPLGTGDRTQYF | TGTGCCAGCAGTCCTCTCGGGACAGGGGATCGTACGCAGTATTTT
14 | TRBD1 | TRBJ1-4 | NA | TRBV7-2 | CASSPRQGSEKLFF | TGTGCCAGCAGCCCCCGACAGGGAAGTGAAAAACTGTTTTTT
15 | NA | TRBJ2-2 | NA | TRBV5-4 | CASRPPGSYTGELFF | TGTGCCAGCAGACCCCCAGGGTCGTACACCGGGGAGCTGTTTTTT
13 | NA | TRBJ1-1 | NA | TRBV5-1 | CASSFLSGTEAFF | TGCGCCAGCAGCTTTCTCTCAGGGACTGAAGCTTTCTTT
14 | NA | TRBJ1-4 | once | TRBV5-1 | CASSSGGPNEKLFF | TGCGCCAGCAGCTCCGGGGGGCCTAATGAAAAACTGTTTTTT
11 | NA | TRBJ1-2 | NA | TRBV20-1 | CSASGSGGYTF | TGCAGTGCTAGCGGTTCAGGGGGCTACACCTTC